This TCR beta chain was documented in a study of T cell responses to AZD1222 COVID-19 vaccine. This clone showed up just once. The antigen remains undetermined. Whole-study results and caveats: There were vaccine-associated CD4 TCRs across spike, dominant at 160-218 and 743-854. Rises in breadth and depth of Spike-specific TCRs came after two AZD1222 doses. The study identified only 6 or 7 AZD1222 recipients as seropositive at baseline. A reported finding is that nearly half of spike-specific TCRs target unmutated variant regions.

V was shortened by 8 bases and J by 7 bases, with 23 bases between the two germline ends. The CDR3 sequence is 15 residues long. The germline gives CDR1 MNHNY, CDR2 SVGAGI (reference sequence). Measured with immunoSEQ multiplex PCR; TCRdb has only the in-frame clones, and not every one. The table lists approximately 100,000 clones, approximately 90% of them singletons. The source of this sequence is an adult in good health. The material was peripheral blood, obtained on day 0 of AZD1222 vaccination. The rearrangement joins TRBV6-6 to TRBJ1-2; D perhaps matches TRBD1 (5 bases). This CDR3 reads CASAQFSGGLPGYTF. The CDR3 DNA sequence: TGTGCCAGCGCACAGTTCAGCGGGGGATTGCCTGGCTACACCTTC.